Below are 17 T cell receptor beta chains sequenced from a single sample in a study of STAT5B mutations in CD4+ large granular lymphocyte leukemia. The protocol was immunoSEQ multiplex PCR, while the TCRdb copy is restricted to in-frame clones and leaves out a portion. The repertoire holds some 30,000 clones, 75% to 85% seen once, with 4% to 4.5% in the top ten. Material for sequencing was CD4+ T cells from blood buffy coats. The receptors were gathered from a human donor in good health.

The table lists this clone with a few counts. J is TRBJ2-2 and V is TRBV9; the D gene is possibly TRBD2 (6 bases). The CDR3 extends over 15 amino acids. V dropped 1 base and J dropped 4 bases, with 11 bases sitting between them. Germline values: CDR1 SGDLS, CDR2 YYNGEE. CDR3 in amino acids: CASSVTRRGTGELFF. CDR3 nucleotide sequence: TGTGCCAGCAGCGTAACCAGGAGGGGCACCGGGGAGCTGTTTTTT. Drawing the rest from reference TRBV9 and TRBJ2-2, the complete variable domain is DSGVTQTPKHLITATGQRVTLRCSPRSGDLSVYWYQQSLDQGLQFLIQYYNGEERAKGNILERFSAQQFPDLHSELNLSSLELGDSALYFCASSVTRRGTGELFFGEGSRLTVL.

V usage is TRBV6-7 and J usage is TRBJ2-4; 8 bases agree with TRBD2. TRBV6-7 is assigned to the ORF class and has an uncertain function. The V gene end was trimmed by 0 bases and the J gene end by 2 bases; junction bases not matched to a gene: 15. The CDR3 spans 20 residues. CDR3 region: CASSYSSQREWSATKNIQYF. CDR3 nucleotide sequence: TGTGCCAGCAGTTACTCGTCGCAGCGGGAGTGGTCGGCTACCAAAAACATTCAGTACTTC.

The genes are TRBV2 and TRBJ1-1, with D possibly matching TRBD1 (5 bases). The length of the CDR3 is 13 residues. V dropped 3 bases and J dropped 5 bases, with 10 bases sitting between them. Germline values: CDR1 SNHLY, CDR2 FYNNEI. DNA of the CDR3: TGTGCCAGCAGTGAGGGACGGCGAACTGAAGCTTTCTTT. Protein sequence: CASSEGRRTEAFF.

The chain combines TRBV11-2 with TRBJ2-3; TRBD1 aligns across 8 bases. Germline V gene sequence: CDR1 SGHAT, CDR2 FQNNGV. The ends lost 1 base at V and 6 bases at J; junction bases unmatched: 9. This CDR3 contains 16 residues. The DNA for the CDR3 is TGTGCCAGCAGCTTAGCACCAGGGGGCGCGTTGGATACGCAGTATTTT. This gives the protein CASSLAPGGALDTQYF.

The chain has TRBV11-2 and TRBJ2-1, with 7 bases lining up with TRBD2. V shed 5 bases and J 0 bases; nucleotides not matched to a gene: 10. Germline-derived CDR1 and CDR2 are SGHAT and FQNNGV. There are 17 residues in the CDR3. The CDR3 spells CASSLRLAQSSYNEQFF. DNA of the CDR3: TGTGCCAGCAGCCTCCGACTAGCCCAGAGCTCCTACAATGAGCAGTTCTTC.

The chain has TRBV7-2 and TRBJ2-2; 13 bases line up with TRBD2. V trimming: 5 bases; J trimming: 7 bases; junction bases outside the gene matches: 10. Germline values: CDR1 SGHTA, CDR2 FQGNSA. The CDR3 consists of 17 residues. CDR3 DNA sequence: TGTGCCAGCAGCGGAAAGGGACTAGCGGGAATAAGCGGGGAGCTGTTTTTT. Protein sequence: CASSGKGLAGISGELFF.

The chain carries TRBV28 and TRBJ2-2, with 9 bases matching TRBD1. This CDR3 is built from 16 residues. The V segment lost 6 bases and the J segment 4 bases; nucleotides outside the gene matches: 9. The germline gives CDR1 MDHEN, CDR2 SYDVKM. The CDR3 region is CASRGRQGVSTGELFF. The CDR3 DNA follows: TGTGCCAGCAGGGGACGACAGGGGGTGTCCACCGGGGAGCTGTTTTTT.

The CDR3 DNA sequence: TGTGCCAGCAGCAAAGTTCATGAGGGGCCCTACAATGAGCAGTTCTTC. Amino acids: CASSKVHEGPYNEQFF. J is TRBJ2-1 and V is TRBV21-1. TRBV21-1 is a pseudogene segment. This CDR3 spans 16 amino acids.

V is TRBV11-2 and J is TRBJ2-1; 12 bases match TRBD2. Germline loops: CDR1 SGHAT, CDR2 FQNNGV. This CDR3 is 17 amino acids long. The V and J ends lost 2 bases and 7 bases, in that order; junction bases with no gene match: 9. CDR3 DNA sequence: TGTGCCAGCAGCTTATTTCTAGCGGGAGGGCCGATAAATGAGCAGTTCTTC. Protein: CASSLFLAGGPINEQFF.

This clone was detected only a few times. This chain connects TRBV6-1 to TRBJ1-3; D gene uncertain. The CDR3 runs 14 residues. Germline CDR1 reads MNHNS; CDR2 reads SASEGT. The V end was cut by 7 bases, the J end by 0 bases, with 10 bases between. CDR3 region: CASKMQVSGNTIYF. DNA for the CDR3: TGTGCCAGCAAAATGCAGGTCTCTGGAAACACCATATATTTT.

The rearrangement links TRBV19 to TRBJ2-7, with D possibly being TRBD2 (6 bases). The CDR3 is made up of 15 amino acids. Between the trimmed V and J ends, which lost 1 base and 3 bases, there was a span of 13 bases. In germline, CDR1 is LNHDA, CDR2 SQIVND (reference sequence). The CDR3 is CASSIVGLAVYEQYF. CDR3 bases: TGTGCCAGTAGTATAGTGGGACTTGCCGTCTACGAGCAGTACTTC.

The gene calls are TRBV6-5 and TRBJ2-5, with D possibly matching TRBD2 (6 bases). With the DNA end fitting TRBJ2-7 better, the J assignment may be wrong. The germline gives CDR1 MNHEY, CDR2 SVGAGI. CDR3 length: 15 amino acids. Written as DNA, the CDR3 is TGTGCCAGCAGTTACTCGGGGACTGCAGCCTACGAGCAGTACTTC. This translates into CASSYSGTAAYEQYF.

V gene TRBV15 combines with J gene TRBJ1-1; D is ambiguous. CDR3 length: 13 residues. Germline loops: CDR1 LNHNV, CDR2 YYDKDF (reference sequence). The V end was cut by 3 bases, the J end by 6 bases, with 11 bases between. DNA of the CDR3: TGTGCCACCAGCAGGATTCGACGGGCTGAAGCTTTCTTT. It specifies CATSRIRRAEAFF.

V is TRBV28 and J is TRBJ1-2; 8 bases fit TRBD1. Germline CDR1 MDHEN, CDR2 SYDVKM. V trimming: 5 bases; J trimming: 1 base; junction bases outside the gene matches: 9. The CDR3 spans 16 residues. The CDR3, as DNA: TGTGCCAGCAGTCCGGCAGGGGGCCTGTTTAACTATGGCTACACCTTC. Translating gives CASSPAGGLFNYGYTF.

The chain carries TRBV7-9 and TRBJ2-5; 8 nucleotides match TRBD2. The CDR3 loop spans 15 amino acids. With V trimmed by 1 base and J by 1 base, 2 bases remained unmatched. Looked up from germline, CDR1 is SEHNR and CDR2 is FQNEAQ (reference sequence). The CDR3 DNA sequence: TGTGCCAGCAGCTTAGTTGCGGGAGGCCAAGAGACCCAGTACTTC. Translation: CASSLVAGGQETQYF.

V is TRBV7-2 and J is TRBJ1-5; 8 nucleotides agree with TRBD1. CDR3 length: 13 amino acids. In germline, CDR1 is SGHTA, CDR2 FQGNSA. After removal of 5 bases from V and 5 bases from J, the junction contained 2 bases not matched to a gene. In DNA, the CDR3 is TGTGCCAGCAGCCCAGGGGGCTATCAGCCCCAGCATTTT. Its protein product is CASSPGGYQPQHF.

This clone was seen only once. This sequence joins TRBV5-1 and TRBJ2-1; 8 bases map to TRBD1. The germline V gene encodes CDR1 SGHRS and CDR2 YFSETQ. CDR3 length: 15 amino acids. J lost 2 bases, V lost 3 bases, and 4 bases had no gene match. CDR3 in amino acids: CASSSTGDTYNEQFF. Here the CDR3 DNA reads TGCGCCAGCAGCTCGACAGGGGACACCTACAATGAGCAGTTCTTC.